The 27 T cell receptor beta chains below all came from one sample that was sequenced in a study of T cell responses to AZD1222 COVID-19 vaccine. Clones were read by immunoSEQ multiplex PCR, and TCRdb kept only the in-frame ones, dropping some. The table includes under 150,000 clones, 80% to 85% detected once. Sequenced material: peripheral blood, taken on day 0 of MenACWY control vaccination. These receptors were collected from an adult in good health.

In this sample, this clone is medium-sized (0.01 to 0.1%). The V and J genes are TRBV27 and TRBJ2-7; D is uncertain. The CDR3 spans 13 residues. Germline CDR1 is MNHEY and CDR2 is SMNVEV (reference sequence). V shed 9 bases and J shed 3 bases, with 15 bases lying between them. DNA of the CDR3: TGTGCCAGTGCTCTCGGGTTGGGCTACGAGCAGTACTTC. Translating gives CASALGLGYEQYF.

The chain links TRBV5-1 to TRBJ2-5; tentatively, D is TRBD2 (5 bases). The V end was cut by 5 bases, the J end by 4 bases, with 18 bases between. The CDR3 has 15 residues. From germline, CDR1 is SGHRS and CDR2 YFSETQ. CDR3 DNA sequence: TGCGCCAGCAGTTTAGGATACGGGGTGGGAGAGACCCAGTACTTC. Amino acid sequence: CASSLGYGVGETQYF. Based on the CDR3 plus reference TRBV5-1 and TRBJ2-5, the full variable domain is KAGVTQTPRYLIKTRGQQVTLSCSPISGHRSVSWYQQTPGQGLQFLFEYFSETQRNKGNFPGRFSGRQFSNSRSEMNVSTLELGDSALYLCASSLGYGVGETQYFGPGTRLLVL.

The chain uses TRBV18 and TRBJ2-2; D possibly corresponds to TRBD2 (6 bases). The germline V gene has CDR1 KGHSH and CDR2 LQKENI. Trimming took 4 bases from V and 6 from J, leaving 12 bases between them. The CDR3 loop spans 14 amino acids. The CDR3 DNA reads TGTGCCAGCTCACGCATGACTAGTCCCGGGGAGCTGTTTTTT. This encodes CASSRMTSPGELFF.

This clone was found a few times. The V gene is TRBV2, the J gene TRBJ1-2; D remains unclear. Germline V gives CDR1 SNHLY, CDR2 FYNNEI. V shed 5 bases and J shed 0 bases, with 7 bases lying between them. The CDR3 has 13 residues. CDR3 sequence: CASSHGANYGYTF. Written as DNA, the CDR3 is TGTGCCAGCAGTCACGGAGCTAACTATGGCTACACCTTC.

This sequence joins TRBV5-1 and TRBJ2-2; the D gene is possibly TRBD1 (6 bases). This CDR3 has 15 residues. Per the germline V gene, CDR1 is SGHRS and CDR2 is YFSETQ. V lost 4 bases and J 4 bases, leaving 14 bases between the germline ends. The CDR3 DNA reads TGCGCCAGCAGCCCCACAGGGCGAGGCACCGGGGAGCTGTTTTTT. This gives the protein CASSPTGRGTGELFF.

The chain carries TRBV20-1 and TRBJ1-4; 7 bases agree with TRBD1. CDR1 is DFQATT and CDR2 is SNEGSKA in the germline V gene (reference sequence). The CDR3 has 15 residues. With V trimmed by 3 bases and J by 7 bases, 11 bases remained unmatched. CDR3 loop: CSASGDSKASEKLFF. In nucleotides, the CDR3 is TGCAGTGCTAGTGGGGACAGCAAGGCGAGTGAAAAACTGTTTTTT.

This chain links TRBV9 with TRBJ2-5; D unresolved. Between the trimmed V and J ends, which lost 0 bases and 2 bases, there was a span of 8 bases. This CDR3 region has 14 residues. CDR1 SGDLS and CDR2 YYNGEE come from the germline V gene. Written as DNA, the CDR3 is TGTGCCAGCAGCGTAGCGCCAGGTCAAGAGACCCAGTACTTC. It is translated as CASSVAPGQETQYF.

The V and J genes are TRBV3-1 (or the pseudogene TRBV3-2) and TRBJ1-2; D gene ambiguous. The CDR3 extends over 14 amino acids. Trimming left V 3 bases short and J 8 bases short, with 16 bases between. The germline CDR1 and CDR2 sequences are LGHDT and YNNKEL (reference sequence). The CDR3 region is CASSHLQSLYGYTF. In DNA, the CDR3 is TGTGCCAGCAGCCACCTTCAGAGCCTCTACGGCTACACCTTC.

The J gene is TRBJ1-2, the V gene TRBV5-1; possibly TRBD1 for D (5 bases). This CDR3 region has 17 residues. V was shortened by 4 bases and J by 0 bases, with 19 bases between the two germline ends. Germline CDR1 and CDR2: SGHRS and YFSETQ. CDR3 residues: CASSTRTPTEANYGYTF. In nucleotides, the CDR3 is TGCGCCAGCAGCACCCGAACCCCGACAGAAGCTAACTATGGCTACACCTTC.

This clone is a singleton in its sample. V and J are TRBV9 and TRBJ2-2; TRBD1 matches 10 bases. Germline assignment: CDR1 SGDLS and CDR2 YYNGEE. CDR3 length: 15 amino acids. Trimming at V came to 3 bases and at J to 5 bases, leaving 4 bases not matched to a gene. The CDR3 here is CASSADRGRTGELFF. CDR3 nucleotide sequence: TGTGCCAGCAGCGCTGACAGGGGGCGTACCGGGGAGCTGTTTTTT.

The chain recombines TRBV2 with TRBJ2-3, with 7 nucleotides matching TRBD1. CDR1 SNHLY and CDR2 FYNNEI come from the germline V gene. V gave up 4 bases and J gave up 1 base; unmatched junction bases: 5. There are 15 residues in the CDR3. DNA for the CDR3: TGTGCCAGCAGTGGAGGGGGCCTCGGCACAGATACGCAGTATTTT. This codes for CASSGGGLGTDTQYF. Variable domain in full (rest from reference TRBV2 and TRBJ2-3): EPEVTQTPSHQVTQMGQEVILRCVPISNHLYFYWYRQILGQKVEFLVSFYNNEISEKSEIFDDQFSVERPDGSNFTLKIRSTKLEDSAMYFCASSGGGLGTDTQYFGPGTRLTVL.

This clone was observed a handful of times. The chain has TRBV28 and TRBJ2-3; 8 nucleotides align to TRBD2. CDR1 MDHEN and CDR2 SYDVKM come from the germline V gene. The V segment lost 6 bases and the J segment 6 bases; nucleotides outside the gene matches: 8. CDR3 size: 14 residues. The CDR3 here is CASRVGGEEDTQYF. CDR3 nucleotide sequence: TGTGCCAGCAGGGTCGGGGGGGAGGAGGATACGCAGTATTTT.

J is TRBJ2-5 and V is TRBV28; no clear D. This CDR3 region has 13 residues. V lost 4 bases and J lost 1, with 7 bases in between. Germline CDR1 reads MDHEN; CDR2 reads SYDVKM. The CDR3, as DNA: TGTGCCAGCAGTTACGGAACCCAAGAGACCCAGTACTTC. Amino acids: CASSYGTQETQYF.

The CDR3 DNA sequence: TGTGCCAGTAACAGGTGGGGGGGCCCGAACACTGAAGCTTTCTTT. Its translation: CASNRWGGPNTEAFF. The chain joins TRBV19 to TRBJ1-1, with D tentatively TRBD1 (6 bases). Germline values: CDR1 LNHDA, CDR2 SQIVND (reference sequence). CDR3 size: 15 residues. V lost 7 bases and J lost 1, with 16 bases in between.

The CDR3 DNA reads as TGTGCCAGCAACCAGGGGGCCTATGGCTACACCTTC. It specifies CASNQGAYGYTF. The V and J genes are TRBV9 and TRBJ1-2; 8 bases fit TRBD1. Germline CDR1 SGDLS, CDR2 YYNGEE. After removal of 6 bases from V and 4 bases from J, the junction contained 2 bases not matched to a gene. This CDR3 has 12 residues.

The CDR3 reads CASRAGERLQNEQFF. CDR3 coding DNA: TGTGCCAGCAGGGCCGGGGAAAGGTTACAGAATGAGCAGTTCTTC. The gene calls are TRBV27 and TRBJ2-1, with TRBD2 as a possible D gene (5 bases). V was trimmed by 6 bases and J by 7 bases, leaving 19 bases between them. The CDR3 consists of 15 residues. Germline CDR1 MNHEY, CDR2 SMNVEV (reference sequence).

This rearrangement joins TRBV7-7 to TRBJ2-1; D is possibly TRBD1 or TRBD2 (5 bases each). This CDR3 has 14 residues. Germline V gene sequence: CDR1 SSHAT, CDR2 FNYEAQ (reference sequence). V shed 5 bases and J shed 9 bases, with 17 bases lying between them. The CDR3 region has the DNA TGTGCCAGCAGCCCGGTGGGGACGCTCGGTGAGCAGTTCTTC. It codes for CASSPVGTLGEQFF.

The chain employs TRBV27 and TRBJ2-7; D perhaps matches TRBD2 (5 bases). Trimming took 3 bases from V and 3 from J, leaving 12 bases between them. This CDR3 has 14 residues. Germline loops: CDR1 MNHEY, CDR2 SMNVEV (reference sequence). CDR3 nucleotides: TGTGCCAGCAGTTTCAACGGGATAGGCTACGAGCAGTACTTC. Translating it yields CASSFNGIGYEQYF.

The chain employs TRBV4-1 and TRBJ1-3; tentative D call: TRBD1 (6 bases). V lost 4 bases, J lost 4 bases, and 20 bases lay in between. This CDR3 is 17 amino acids long. CDR1 and CDR2 from the germline V gene are MGHRA and YSYEKL. The DNA of the CDR3 is TGCGCCAGCAGCCGAGGGGGTCTTATTGAGGCGGGAAACACCATATATTTT. Protein product: CASSRGGLIEAGNTIYF.

This clone has more than one count but fewer than ten. The rearrangement joins TRBV6-2 or TRBV6-3 to TRBJ1-1, with D unresolved. V was clipped by 5 bases and J by 12 bases, with 22 bases between them. The CDR3 loop spans 14 amino acids. Germline assignment: CDR1 MNHEY and CDR2 SVGEGT. CDR3 protein: CASSAPPVGRETFF. CDR3 in DNA: TGTGCCAGCAGTGCCCCCCCGGTAGGGAGGGAAACTTTCTTT.

The chain recombines TRBV7-3 with TRBJ2-1, with 8 bases identical to TRBD2. Germline CDR1 is SGHTA and CDR2 is FQGTGA. V gave up 2 bases and J gave up 3 bases; unmatched junction bases: 3. The CDR3 has 15 amino acids. The CDR3 region is CASSLSRGDYNEQFF. CDR3 nucleotides: TGTGCCAGCAGCTTATCGCGGGGGGACTACAATGAGCAGTTCTTC.

This chain joins TRBV4-2 and TRBJ2-2, with 12 nucleotides matching TRBD2. J was trimmed by 5 bases and V by 1 base; bases with no gene match: 2. Germline V gene lookup returns CDR1 LGHNA and CDR2 YNFKEQ. The CDR3 totals 16 residues. The DNA of the CDR3 is TGTGCCAGCAGCCAAGTACTAGCGGGGGGAACCGGGGAGCTGTTTTTT. It codes for CASSQVLAGGTGELFF.

This clone was recorded once. This sequence joins TRBV30 and TRBJ1-2, with a weak D call TRBD1 (6 bases). Germline assignment: CDR1 GTSNPN and CDR2 SVGIG (reference sequence). The CDR3 totals 16 residues. V lost 4 bases and J 8 bases, leaving 26 bases between the germline ends. The CDR3: CAWTRQEGRSGGGYTF. For the CDR3, the DNA is TGTGCCTGGACGCGACAGGAGGGGAGGTCCGGAGGAGGCTACACCTTC.

The rearrangement joins TRBV3-1 (or the pseudogene TRBV3-2) to TRBJ2-1; 15 nucleotides agree with TRBD2. The V and J ends lost 6 bases and 10 bases, in that order; junction bases with no gene match: 7. The CDR3 spans 15 residues. Germline V lookup: CDR1 LGHDT, CDR2 YNNKEL (reference sequence). The chain's CDR3 is CASSPGLAGGREQFF. The CDR3 nucleotides read TGTGCCAGCAGTCCTGGACTAGCGGGGGGGCGAGAGCAGTTCTTC.

The chain has TRBV5-1 and TRBJ1-1, with TRBD1 matching over 8 bases. The V gene end was trimmed by 4 bases and the J gene end by 5 bases; junction bases not matched to a gene: 7. The CDR3 sequence is 14 residues long. Germline values: CDR1 SGHRS, CDR2 YFSETQ. The CDR3: CASSTQGEFTEAFF. CDR3 in DNA: TGCGCCAGCAGCACACAGGGGGAGTTTACTGAAGCTTTCTTT.

This chain links TRBV7-2 with TRBJ2-7; a weak D match, TRBD1 (7 bases). CDR3 size: 15 residues. Trimming left V 5 bases short and J 4 bases short, with 18 bases between. CDR1 SGHTA and CDR2 FQGNSA come from the germline V gene. CDR3 DNA sequence: TGTGCCAGCAGCCCCAGGGGGGCCTCCGCGTACGAGCAGTACTTC. Residues: CASSPRGASAYEQYF.

The chain links TRBV6-5 to TRBJ1-4, with 9 bases lining up with TRBD1. Germline assignment: CDR1 MNHEY and CDR2 SVGAGI. Unmatched junction bases numbered 7, after V lost 6 bases and J lost 8 bases. The CDR3 has 14 residues. The DNA for the CDR3 is TGTGCCAGCAGCACAGGGGGCGACCGCGAAAAACTGTTTTTT. Its translation is CASSTGGDREKLFF.